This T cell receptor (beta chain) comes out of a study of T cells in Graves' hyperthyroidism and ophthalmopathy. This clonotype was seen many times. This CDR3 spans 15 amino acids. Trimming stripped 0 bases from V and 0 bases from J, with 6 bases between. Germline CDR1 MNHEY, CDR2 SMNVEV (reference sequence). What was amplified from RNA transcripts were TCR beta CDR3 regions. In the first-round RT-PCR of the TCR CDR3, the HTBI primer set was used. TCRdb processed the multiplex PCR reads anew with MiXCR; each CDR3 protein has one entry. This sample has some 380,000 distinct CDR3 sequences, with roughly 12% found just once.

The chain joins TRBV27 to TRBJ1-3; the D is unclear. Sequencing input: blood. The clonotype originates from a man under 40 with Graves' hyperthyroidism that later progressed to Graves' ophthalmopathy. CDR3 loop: CASSLSGYSGNTIYF. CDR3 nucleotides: TGTGCCAGCAGTTTATCGGGCTACTCTGGAAACACCATATATTTT.